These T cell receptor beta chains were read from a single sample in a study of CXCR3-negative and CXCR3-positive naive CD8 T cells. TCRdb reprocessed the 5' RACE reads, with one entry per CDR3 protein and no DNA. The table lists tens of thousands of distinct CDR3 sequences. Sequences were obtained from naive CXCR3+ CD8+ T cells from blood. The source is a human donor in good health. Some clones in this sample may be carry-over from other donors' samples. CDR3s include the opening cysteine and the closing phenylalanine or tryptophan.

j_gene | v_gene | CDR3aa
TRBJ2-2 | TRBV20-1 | CSASPLVAGELFF
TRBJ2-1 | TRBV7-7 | CASSLLSGGRFEEQFF
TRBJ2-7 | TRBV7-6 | CASSLGTRLEQYF
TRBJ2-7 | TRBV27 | CASSLTSGRTYEQYF
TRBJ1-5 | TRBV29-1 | CSVGEGPYSNQRQHF
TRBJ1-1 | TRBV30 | CAWSTGTEAFF
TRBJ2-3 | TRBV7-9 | CASSSTGRDPDTQYF
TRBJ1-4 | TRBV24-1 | CATNEPRGGVRTNEKLFF
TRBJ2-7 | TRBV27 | CASSHPGLGYEQYF
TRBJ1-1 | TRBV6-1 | CASSELNTEAFF
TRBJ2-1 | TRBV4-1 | CASSQVGLAWDYAEQFF
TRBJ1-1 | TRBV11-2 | CASSFRGGGENTEAFF
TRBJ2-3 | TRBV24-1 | CATSDFGTGVGDTQYF
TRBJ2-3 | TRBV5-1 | CASSLDLAGGSDTQYF
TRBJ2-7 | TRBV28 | CASSSYGISYEQYF
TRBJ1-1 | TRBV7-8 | CASSYGTGKNTEAFF
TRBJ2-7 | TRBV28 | CASSTTGQGWYEQYF
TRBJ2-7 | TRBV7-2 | CASSAGPYEQYF
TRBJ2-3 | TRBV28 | CASSWGLAGGGDTQYF
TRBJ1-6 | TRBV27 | CASSPPGGGSPLHF
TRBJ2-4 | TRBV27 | CASGPLGGDIQYF
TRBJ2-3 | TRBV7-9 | CASSPQAGTQDTQYF
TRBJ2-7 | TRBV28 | CASSFLTTSHEQYF